The clone carrying this TCR beta chain was counted ten times or more. Its specificity is not known. Quantitative 5'-RACE with molecular barcodes generated TCR beta libraries. Using its own MiXCR run on the 5' RACE reads, TCRdb lists one record per CDR3 protein. The sample shows some 180,000 distinct CDR3 sequences, around a sixth of them seen only once. The sample comes from a study of CD8 T cells in ankylosing spondylitis. Findings of the study overall: Certain motif variants had earlier appeared in reactive arthritis synovial fluid and blood. Disease-linked clones were reportedly significantly enriched in matched ankylosing spondylitis synovial fluid. The authors found the disease-linked clones to be CD8+ and relatively rare in peripheral blood.

Germline V CDR1 and CDR2: SQVTM, ANQGSEA. V was pared by 1 base and J by 11 bases, with 6 bases between. The CDR3 consists of 10 residues. V gene TRBV29-1 combines with J gene TRBJ2-1; D uncertain. Sample: blood, either unsorted or a sorted T cell fraction (not recorded which). The source is a male donor between 10 and 30 years old with ankylosing spondylitis or in good health (not recorded which). In DNA form, the CDR3 reads TGCAGCGTTGAAGCCCGACAGCAGTTCTTC. Encoded protein: CSVEARQQFF.